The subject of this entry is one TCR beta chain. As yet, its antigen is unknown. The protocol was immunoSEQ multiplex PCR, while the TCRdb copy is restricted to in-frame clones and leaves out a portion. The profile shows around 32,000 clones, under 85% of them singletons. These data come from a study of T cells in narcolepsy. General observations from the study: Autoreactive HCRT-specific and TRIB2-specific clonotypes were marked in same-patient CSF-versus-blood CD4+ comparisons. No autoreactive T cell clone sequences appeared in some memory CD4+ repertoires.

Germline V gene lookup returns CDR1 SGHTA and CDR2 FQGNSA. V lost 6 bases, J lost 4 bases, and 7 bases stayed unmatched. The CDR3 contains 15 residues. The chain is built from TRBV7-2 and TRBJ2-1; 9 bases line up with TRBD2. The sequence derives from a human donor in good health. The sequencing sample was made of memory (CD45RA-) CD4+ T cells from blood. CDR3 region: CASRPKGLAYNEQFF. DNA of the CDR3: TGTGCCAGCAGACCAAAGGGACTAGCATACAATGAGCAGTTCTTC.